This TCR beta chain was identified during a study of cytotoxic CD8 clonotypes in ibrutinib-treated CLL. Generated by immunoSEQ multiplex PCR, the TCRdb table keeps only in-frame clones and is missing some. The sample consists of approximately 150,000 clones, roughly four fifths of them appearing once. Deletions cut 4 bases from V and 0 bases from J, with 11 bases between. Germline lookup yields CDR1 SGHRS and CDR2 YFSETQ. CDR3 size: 14 residues. The origin of this receptor is a human donor with chronic lymphocytic leukemia. The source was PBMCs, collected after 24 months of ibrutinib treatment. V usage is TRBV5-1 and J usage is TRBJ2-7; D is perhaps TRBD2 (6 bases). DNA for the CDR3: TGCGCCAGCAGCGCCGCGGGGAACTCCTACGAGCAGTACTTC. It is translated as CASSAAGNSYEQYF. The full variable domain, its missing parts supplied by reference TRBV5-1 and TRBJ2-7, is KAGVTQTPRYLIKTRGQQVTLSCSPISGHRSVSWYQQTPGQGLQFLFEYFSETQRNKGNFPGRFSGRQFSNSRSEMNVSTLELGDSALYLCASSAAGNSYEQYFGPGTRLTVT.